This T cell receptor (beta chain) was found in a study of T cell responses to AZD1222 COVID-19 vaccine (dated by TCRdb to 2020 to 2023). Notes on the research overall: A total of 233 trial participants underwent TCR sequencing, of whom some 210 received two doses of AZD1222 and some 25 received two doses of the MenACWY control vaccine. Trial participants were enrolled by age into 18-55, 56-69 and 70-plus year subgroups, with approximately 150, 30 and 60 TCR-sequenced participants respectively. General findings and caveats noted by the study authors: A significant rise in spike-specific TCR breadth and depth was observed after two AZD1222 doses relative to day 0 and relative to MenACWY recipients. The 56-69-year group was small, and its depth increase did not reach significance, likely because of low power. Because no samples from the day 14 peak response were available, repertoires could be characterized only after the peak T cell response. CD4 TCRs associated with the vaccine covered the entire spike protein, and the dominant responses were in regions 160-218 and 743-854. Participants were mostly white British and included more females than males, and it was suggested by the authors that clonal diversity may have been underestimated. Nearly half of unique spike-specific TCRs reportedly recognized epitopes outside regions mutated in the B.1.351 and B.1.1.7 variants. Conclusions about previously exposed vaccinees are limited because only 5 or 6 AZD1222 recipients were SARS-CoV-2 seropositive at baseline.

In the paper's terms, the time point label means: about 28 days (+/-7) after the second vaccine dose. AZD1222 recipients whose second dose came at about 4 weeks and those whose second dose came at about 12 weeks were combined into one group, since spike-specific TCR depth and breadth did not differ between the two schedules. Samples from vaccinated people were obtained from the UK trials COV001 and COV002, which included a single-blind randomized controlled phase 2/3 trial of AZD1222 (ChAdOx1 nCoV-19) in healthy adults. For TCRbeta chain sequencing, PBMC samples were collected from trial participants at day 0 and at day 28 after the second dose. Trimming leaves V shorter by 7 bases and J shorter by 1 base, with the junction holding 9 bases beyond the gene matches. CDR1 SNHLY and CDR2 FYNNEI were looked up in the germline V gene. From the cysteine up to the phenylalanine, the CDR3 has a length of 16 residues. The sequence is cut down to CDR3 DNA, 48 bases in frame from base 1.

The CDR3 regions of human TCRbeta chains were analyzed by immunosequencing. In the original analysis: Repertoire TCRs were checked for matches against a reference library of SARS-CoV-2-specific TCRs that had been generated using the MIRA antigen-specificity platform. Breadth was defined as the fraction of unique TCRs that were SARS-CoV-2-associated, and depth was defined as the fraction of total T cells that were SARS-CoV-2-associated. Using the MIRA data, each spike-specific TCR was assigned both to the spike region to which the TCR was reactive and to a CD4 or CD8 class. Log10-transformed breadth and depth values were compared by one-way ANOVA with Sidak's multiple comparisons tests. TCRdb obtained this table from immuneACCESS and retained in-frame rearrangements with V and J assigned. These tables miss some clones; where compared with another copy, unresolved V genes account for less than half of the shortfall, and the remainder is unexplained. Clone size and the V and J calls come from that table; the DNA yielded D and trimming. A total of 95,000 to 110,000 clones appear in this sample, about 92% of them only once. The top ten clonotypes cover more than 8% of the sample.

Of note for this clone: Its antigen target is currently unknown. Per-base quality was not reported, and no clone a single base away is much larger than it.

This TCR was sampled from an adult who received the AZD1222 COVID-19 vaccine. Recombination connected TRBV2 to TRBJ2-2; 7 junctional bases match TRBD2. Sequenced material: peripheral blood, taken 28 days after the second AZD1222 dose. Read as DNA, the sequence is TGTGCCAGCAACCGACGAGGGAGGGGGAACACCGGGGAGCTGTTTTTT. Translation gives CASNRRGRGNTGELFF.